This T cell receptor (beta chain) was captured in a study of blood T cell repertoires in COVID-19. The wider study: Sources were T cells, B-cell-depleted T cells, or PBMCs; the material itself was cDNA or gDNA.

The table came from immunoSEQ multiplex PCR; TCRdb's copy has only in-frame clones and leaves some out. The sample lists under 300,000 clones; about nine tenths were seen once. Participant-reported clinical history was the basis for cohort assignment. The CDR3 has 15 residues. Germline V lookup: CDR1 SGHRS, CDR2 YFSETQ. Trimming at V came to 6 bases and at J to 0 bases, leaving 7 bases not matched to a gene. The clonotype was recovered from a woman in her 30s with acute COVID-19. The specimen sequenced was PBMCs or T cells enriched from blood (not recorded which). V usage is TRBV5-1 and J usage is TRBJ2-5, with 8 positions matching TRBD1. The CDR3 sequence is CASKTGAQHQETQYF. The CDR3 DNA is TGCGCCAGCAAGACAGGGGCTCAACACCAAGAGACCCAGTACTTC.